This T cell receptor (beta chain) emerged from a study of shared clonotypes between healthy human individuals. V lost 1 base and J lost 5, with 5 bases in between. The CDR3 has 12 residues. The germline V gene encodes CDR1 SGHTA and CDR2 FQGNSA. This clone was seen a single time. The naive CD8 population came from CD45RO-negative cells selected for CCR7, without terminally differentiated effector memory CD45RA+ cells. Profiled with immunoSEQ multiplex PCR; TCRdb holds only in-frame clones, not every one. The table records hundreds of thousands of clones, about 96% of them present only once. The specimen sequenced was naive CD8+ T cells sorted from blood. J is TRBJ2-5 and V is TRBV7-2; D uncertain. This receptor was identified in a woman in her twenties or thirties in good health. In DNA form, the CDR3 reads TGTGCCAGCAGCTTAGACGGGGAGACCCAGTACTTC. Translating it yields CASSLDGETQYF.